A single sample gave rise to the 2 T cell receptor beta chains below, sequenced in a study of blood T cell repertoires in COVID-19. The data were produced by immunoSEQ multiplex PCR, yet TCRdb's version contains in-frame clones alone and is incomplete. This sample has about 83,000 clones, with roughly 80% found just once. The sequencing input was peripheral blood. The receptors stem from a woman of 80 years or more with acute or convalescent COVID-19.

The genes are TRBV18 and TRBJ1-2, with 9 bases fitting TRBD1. Trimming cost V 2 bases and J 4 bases; bases outside gene matches: 5. The CDR3 runs to 15 residues. Germline V gene sequence: CDR1 KGHSH, CDR2 LQKENI. The CDR3 protein is CASSPATGGGYGYTF. DNA for the CDR3: TGTGCCAGCTCACCAGCCACAGGGGGCGGCTATGGCTACACCTTC.

CDR3 bases: TGTGCCATCAGTGCGGACAGGGGGCAACGGACTGAAGCTTTCTTT. Protein sequence: CAISADRGQRTEAFF. The chain couples TRBV10-3 to TRBJ1-1; TRBD1 matches 11 bases. CDR1 ENHRY and CDR2 SYGVKD come from the germline V gene. This CDR3 comprises 15 residues. Trimming took 4 bases from V and 5 from J; bases not matched to a gene: 6.